Each of the 5 T cell receptor beta chains below was sequenced from the same sample in a study of shared clonotypes between healthy human individuals (dated by TCRdb to the early 2020s). Libraries came from the immunoSEQ multiplex PCR assay. TCRdb provides this immuneACCESS table in a form limited to in-frame rearrangements. Some clones are lacking; in checked studies, under half of them reflect an unresolved V gene, and why the rest are absent is not known. The sample data list 400,000 to 550,000 clones, and 79% of these were observed just once. Roughly 12% of the sample belongs to the ten largest clones. The sequenced sample was PBMCs. The source of these receptors is a middle-aged woman in good health. Some clones in this sample may be carry-over from other donors' samples.

As for this clone: A far larger clone is a single base away, which makes a read error likely. The chain joins TRBV5-1 to TRBJ2-7; D not certain. This CDR3 region has 13 residues. Germline V CDR1 and CDR2: SGHRS, YFSETQ. CDR3 DNA: TGCGCCAGTTCGGCGGAGATCTCCTACGAGCGGTACTTC. Residues: CASSAEISYERYF.

The chain recombines TRBV29-1 with TRBJ2-3; 8 bases fit TRBD1. Germline loops: CDR1 SQVTM, CDR2 ANQGSEA. V lost 4 bases, J lost 4 bases, and 4 bases stayed unmatched. CDR3 length: 13 residues. CDR3 sequence (DNA): TGCAGCGTTGGGACAGGGAGTGCAGATACGCAGTATTTT. Protein product: CSVGTGSADTQYF.

CDR3 sequence reads: CASSPSGRPSDTQYF. As DNA, the CDR3 is TGTGCCAGCAGCCCGAGCGGGAGACCCTCAGATACGCAGTATTTT. The rearrangement links TRBV7-2 to TRBJ2-3; 8 nucleotides agree with TRBD2. The CDR3 is 15 residues long. Germline V CDR1 and CDR2: SGHTA, FQGNSA. V lost 5 bases to trimming and J lost 4 bases; unmatched junction nucleotides: 8.

The chain combines TRBV14 with TRBJ2-1; 13 bases line up with TRBD2. Germline lookup yields CDR1 SGHDN and CDR2 FVKESK. This CDR3 has 16 amino acids. V dropped 3 bases and J dropped 4; count of bases not matched to a gene: 3. DNA of the CDR3: TGTGCCAGCAGCCACGCGGGACTAGCGGGGTACAATGAGCAGTTCTTC. Protein sequence: CASSHAGLAGYNEQFF.

This clone was seen once. The chain links TRBV6-5 to TRBJ2-1; 15 bases map to TRBD2. CDR3 size: 15 residues. Germline CDR1 is MNHEY and CDR2 is SVGAGI. The J segment lost 7 bases and the V segment lost 4 bases, leaving 2 bases of the junction unmatched. The CDR3 reads CASSWGTSGRNEQFF. In nucleotides, the CDR3 is TGTGCCAGCAGTTGGGGGACTAGCGGGAGGAATGAGCAGTTCTTC.